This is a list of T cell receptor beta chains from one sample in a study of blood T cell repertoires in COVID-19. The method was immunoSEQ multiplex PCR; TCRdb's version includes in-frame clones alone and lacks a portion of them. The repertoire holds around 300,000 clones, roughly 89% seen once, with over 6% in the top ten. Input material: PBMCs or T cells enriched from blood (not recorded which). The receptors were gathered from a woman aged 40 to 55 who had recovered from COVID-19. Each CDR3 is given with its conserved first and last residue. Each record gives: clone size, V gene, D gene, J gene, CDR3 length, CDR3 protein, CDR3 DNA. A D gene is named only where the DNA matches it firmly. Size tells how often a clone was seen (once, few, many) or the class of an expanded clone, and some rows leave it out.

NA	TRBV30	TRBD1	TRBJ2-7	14	CAWSVQGASYEQYF	TGTGCCTGGAGTGTTCAGGGGGCCTCCTACGAGCAGTACTTC
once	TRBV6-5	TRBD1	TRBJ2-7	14	CASSYLSTGDEQYF	TGTGCCAGCAGTTACCTATCGACAGGGGACGAGCAGTACTTC
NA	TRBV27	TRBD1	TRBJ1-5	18	CASSSRTGEGYSNQPQHF	TGTGCCAGCAGTTCCCGGACAGGGGAGGGTTATAGCAATCAGCCCCAGCATTTT
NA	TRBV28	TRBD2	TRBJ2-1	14	CASSPPGGYNEQFF	TGTGCCAGCAGCCCCCCCGGGGGGTACAATGAGCAGTTCTTC
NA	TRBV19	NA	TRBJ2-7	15	CASSPSQEILYEQYF	TGTGCCAGTAGCCCCTCACAGGAAATTCTTTACGAGCAGTACTTC
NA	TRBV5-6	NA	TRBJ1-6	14	CASSFRGTHSPLHF	TGTGCCAGCAGCTTTCGGGGGACGCATTCACCCCTCCACTTT
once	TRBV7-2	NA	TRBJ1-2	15	CASKRDTSRGYGYTF	TGTGCCAGCAAAAGGGACACCTCCAGGGGCTATGGCTACACCTTC
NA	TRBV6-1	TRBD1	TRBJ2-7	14	CASSERGRYYEQYF	TGTGCCAGCAGTGAAAGGGGGCGGTACTACGAGCAGTACTTC
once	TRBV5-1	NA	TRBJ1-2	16	CASSPVGQIFNYGYTF	TGCGCCAGCAGTCCCGTCGGACAGATATTTAACTATGGCTACACCTTC
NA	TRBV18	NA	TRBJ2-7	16	CASSPLSAAGTYEQYF	TGTGCCAGCTCACCATTATCGGCGGCTGGAACCTACGAGCAGTACTTC
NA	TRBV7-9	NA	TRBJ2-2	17	CASRSPGLLARTGELFF	TGTGCCAGCAGATCGCCGGGACTTCTAGCCCGAACCGGGGAGCTGTTTTTT
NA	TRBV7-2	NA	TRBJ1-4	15	CASEDSGTTNEKLFF	TGTGCCAGCGAAGACTCAGGGACAACTAATGAAAAACTGTTTTTT
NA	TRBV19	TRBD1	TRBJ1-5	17	CASSPRDRGFSNQPQHF	TGTGCCAGTAGTCCACGGGACAGGGGGTTTAGCAATCAGCCCCAGCATTTT
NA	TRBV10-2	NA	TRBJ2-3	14	CATLKGHSTDTQYF	TGCGCCACCCTCAAGGGGCATAGCACAGATACGCAGTATTTT
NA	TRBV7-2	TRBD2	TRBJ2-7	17	CASSSSLLAGGSYEQYF	TGTGCCAGCAGCTCGTCCTTATTAGCGGGAGGGAGTTACGAGCAGTACTTC
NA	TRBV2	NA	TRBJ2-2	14	CAVPGALNTGELFF	TGTGCCGTACCAGGGGCCCTGAACACCGGGGAGCTGTTTTTT
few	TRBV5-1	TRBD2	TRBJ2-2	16	CASSSGLAGVSGELFF	TGCGCCAGCAGCTCGGGACTAGCGGGTGTTTCCGGGGAGCTGTTTTTT
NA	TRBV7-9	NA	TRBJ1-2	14	CASSFTGGNYGYTF	TGTGCCAGCAGCTTTACAGGTGGGAACTATGGCTACACCTTC
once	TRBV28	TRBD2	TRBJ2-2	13	CASHFSGGGELFF	TGTGCCAGCCACTTTAGCGGGGGCGGGGAGCTGTTTTTT
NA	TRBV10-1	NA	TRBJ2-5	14	CASSGDRTQETQYF	TGCGCCAGCAGCGGTGACAGGACCCAAGAGACCCAGTACTTC
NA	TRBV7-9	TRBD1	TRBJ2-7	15	CASSLRQGAAYEQYF	TGTGCCAGCAGCTTAAGACAGGGGGCGGCCTACGAGCAGTACTTC
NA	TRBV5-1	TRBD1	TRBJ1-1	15	CASSSMDRDNTEAFF	TGCGCCAGCAGCTCGATGGACAGGGACAACACTGAAGCTTTCTTT
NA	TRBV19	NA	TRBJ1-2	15	CASSIPRSPSYGYTF	TGTGCCAGTAGTATACCGCGTAGTCCTTCATATGGCTACACCTTC
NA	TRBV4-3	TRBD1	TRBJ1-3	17	CASSQDDRESSGNTIYF	TGCGCCAGCAGCCAAGATGACAGGGAGAGCTCTGGAAACACCATATATTTT
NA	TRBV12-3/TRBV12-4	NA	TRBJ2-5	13	CASSFGGEETQYF	TGTGCCAGCAGTTTCGGGGGAGAGGAGACCCAGTACTTC
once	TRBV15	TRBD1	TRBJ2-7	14	CATSRGQGVYEQYF	TGTGCCACCAGCAGAGGGCAGGGGGTCTACGAGCAGTACTTC
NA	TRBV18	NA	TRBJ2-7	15	CASSPPLPGAYEQYF	TGTGCCAGCTCACCACCGCTCCCGGGAGCCTACGAGCAGTACTTC
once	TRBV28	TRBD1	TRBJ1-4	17	CASSGGQGAGWDEKLFF	TGTGCCAGCAGTGGAGGTCAGGGGGCGGGTTGGGATGAAAAACTGTTTTTT
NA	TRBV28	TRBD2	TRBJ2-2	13	CASSLGRVGELFF	TGTGCCAGCAGTTTAGGGAGGGTCGGGGAGCTGTTTTTT
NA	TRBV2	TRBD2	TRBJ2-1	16	CASSDGISGTLGEQFF	TGTGCCAGCAGTGATGGTATTAGCGGGACCCTCGGGGAGCAGTTCTTC
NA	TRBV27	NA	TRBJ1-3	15	CASSVDRRSGNTIYF	TGTGCCAGCAGTGTAGACAGACGCTCTGGAAACACCATATATTTT
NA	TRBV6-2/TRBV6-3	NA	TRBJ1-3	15	CASSYTGVSGNTIYF	TGTGCCAGCAGTTATACAGGAGTTTCTGGAAACACCATATATTTT
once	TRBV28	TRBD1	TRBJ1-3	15	CASTEPTGYGNTIYF	TGTGCCAGCACCGAACCGACAGGGTACGGAAACACCATATATTTT
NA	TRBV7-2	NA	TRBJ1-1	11	CASSQASEAFF	TGTGCCAGTAGCCAAGCTTCTGAAGCTTTCTTT
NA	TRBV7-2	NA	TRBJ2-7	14	CASRVSSASYEQYF	TGTGCCAGCAGAGTGAGTAGCGCGTCCTACGAGCAGTACTTC
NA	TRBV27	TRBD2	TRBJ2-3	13	CASSKAGVGPQYF	TGTGCCAGCAGTAAGGCGGGGGTAGGTCCGCAGTATTTT
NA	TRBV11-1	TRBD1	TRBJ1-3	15	CASSTYRGPGNTIYF	TGTGCCAGCAGCACCTACAGGGGGCCCGGAAACACCATATATTTT
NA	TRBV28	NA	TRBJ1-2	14	CATTSGSLNYGYTF	TGTGCCACCACTAGTGGCTCTTTAAACTATGGCTACACCTTC
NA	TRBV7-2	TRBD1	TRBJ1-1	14	CASSRTGGNTEAFF	TGTGCCAGCAGCAGAACAGGGGGCAACACTGAAGCTTTCTTT
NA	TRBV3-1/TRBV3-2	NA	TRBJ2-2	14	CASSQRGDTGELFF	TGTGCCAGCAGCCAACGCGGTGACACCGGGGAGCTGTTTTTT
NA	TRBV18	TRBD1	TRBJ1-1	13	CASSQGTDREAFF	TGTGCCAGCTCACAAGGGACAGATCGAGAAGCTTTCTTT
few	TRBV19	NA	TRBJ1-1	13	CASRPRGNTEAFF	TGTGCCAGTAGACCCCGGGGGAACACTGAAGCTTTCTTT
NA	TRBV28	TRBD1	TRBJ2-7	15	CASSAPGTGTYEQYF	TGTGCCAGCAGCGCTCCCGGGACAGGGACCTACGAGCAGTACTTC
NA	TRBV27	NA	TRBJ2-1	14	CASSLGQGLVVQFF	TGTGCCAGCAGTTTAGGGCAGGGGCTGGTAGTGCAGTTCTTC